This T cell receptor beta chain was captured in a study of beta chain features in type 1 diabetes. About the research overall: Sorted cells from all samples, numbering almost 110 million, were examined.

Details on this clone: Its specificity is unknown.

What was sequenced were expressed TCRB transcripts, since all of the isolated RNA had been reverse transcribed. The table came from immunoSEQ multiplex PCR; TCRdb's copy has only in-frame clones and leaves some out. The data hold 45,000 to 65,000 clones, with around 56% observed a single time. Study-wide results and limits: Moderate but significant shortening of TCRB CDR3s was recorded in all four CD4+ subsets from Type 1 diabetes patients.

V was clipped by 2 bases and J by 8 bases, with 15 bases between them. CDR1 and CDR2 (germline): MNHEY, SVGAGI. This CDR3 has 14 amino acids. The V gene is TRBV6-5, the J gene TRBJ1-2; possibly TRBD1 for D (5 bases). The receptor's source is a middle-aged woman with type 1 diabetes. Sequencing was done on a sample of Tregs from blood. The CDR3 sequence is CASSYTGASGGYTF. The CDR3 DNA sequence: TGTGCCAGCAGTTACACAGGTGCTTCAGGGGGCTACACCTTC.